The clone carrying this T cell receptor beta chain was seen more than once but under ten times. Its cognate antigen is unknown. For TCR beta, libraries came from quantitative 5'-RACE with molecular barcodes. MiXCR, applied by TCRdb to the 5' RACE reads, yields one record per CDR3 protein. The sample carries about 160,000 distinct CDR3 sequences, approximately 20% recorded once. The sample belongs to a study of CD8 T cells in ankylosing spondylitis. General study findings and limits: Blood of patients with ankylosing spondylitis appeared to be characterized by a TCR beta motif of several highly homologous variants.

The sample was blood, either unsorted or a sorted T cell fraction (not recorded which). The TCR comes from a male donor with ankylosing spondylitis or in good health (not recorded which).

CDR3 in amino acids: CASSSVLGTKNIQYF. CDR3 bases: TGTGCCAGCAGCTCCGTTTTAGGGACCAAAAACATTCAGTACTTC. The rearrangement uses TRBV7-8 and TRBJ2-4; D is uncertain. The CDR3 covers 15 residues. Trimming shortened V by 4 bases and J by 2 bases, and 12 bases separated the two germline ends. CDR1 SGHVS and CDR2 FQNEAQ come from the germline V gene.